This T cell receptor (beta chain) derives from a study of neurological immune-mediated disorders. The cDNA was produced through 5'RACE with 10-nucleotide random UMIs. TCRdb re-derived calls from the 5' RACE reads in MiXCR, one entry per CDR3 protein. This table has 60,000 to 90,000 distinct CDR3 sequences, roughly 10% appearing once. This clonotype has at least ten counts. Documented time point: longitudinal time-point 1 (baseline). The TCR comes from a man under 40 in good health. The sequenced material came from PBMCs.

The CDR3: CASSPPGAGNHEQFF. CDR3 DNA sequence: TGTGCCAGCAGCCCCCCCGGGGCAGGGAACCATGAGCAGTTCTTC. The rearrangement uses TRBV28 and TRBJ2-1, with D perhaps matching TRBD1 or TRBD2 (5 bases each). This CDR3 region has 15 residues. The germline V gene has CDR1 MDHEN and CDR2 SYDVKM. Trimming shortened V by 6 bases and J by 8 bases, and 20 bases separated the two germline ends. Full variable domain (rest looked up from reference TRBV28 and TRBJ2-1): DVKVTQSSRYLVKRTGEKVFLECVQDMDHENMFWYRQDPGLGLRLIYFSYDVKMKEKGDIPEGYSVSREKKERFSLILESASTNQTSMYLCASSPPGAGNHEQFFGPGTRLTVL.